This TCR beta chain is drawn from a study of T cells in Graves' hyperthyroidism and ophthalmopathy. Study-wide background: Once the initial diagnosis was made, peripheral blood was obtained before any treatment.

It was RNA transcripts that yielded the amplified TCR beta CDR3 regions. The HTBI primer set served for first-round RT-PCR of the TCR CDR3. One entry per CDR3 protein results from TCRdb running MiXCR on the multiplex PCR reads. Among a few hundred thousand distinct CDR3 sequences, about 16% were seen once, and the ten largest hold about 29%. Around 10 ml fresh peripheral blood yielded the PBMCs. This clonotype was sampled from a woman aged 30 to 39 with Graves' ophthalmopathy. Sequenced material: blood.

This chain's CDR3 is CASSDPDNEQFF. CDR3 nucleotides: TGTGCCAGCAGTGATCCCGACAATGAGCAGTTCTTC. This chain joins TRBV2 and TRBJ2-1; D gene uncertain. The CDR3 is made up of 12 amino acids. Germline loops: CDR1 SNHLY, CDR2 FYNNEI. Deletions cut 3 bases from V and 5 bases from J, with 5 bases between. The variable domain in full, with the rest retrieved from reference TRBV2 and TRBJ2-1, is EPEVTQTPSHQVTQMGQEVILRCVPISNHLYFYWYRQILGQKVEFLVSFYNNEISEKSEIFDDQFSVERPDGSNFTLKIRSTKLEDSAMYFCASSDPDNEQFFGPGTRLTVL.